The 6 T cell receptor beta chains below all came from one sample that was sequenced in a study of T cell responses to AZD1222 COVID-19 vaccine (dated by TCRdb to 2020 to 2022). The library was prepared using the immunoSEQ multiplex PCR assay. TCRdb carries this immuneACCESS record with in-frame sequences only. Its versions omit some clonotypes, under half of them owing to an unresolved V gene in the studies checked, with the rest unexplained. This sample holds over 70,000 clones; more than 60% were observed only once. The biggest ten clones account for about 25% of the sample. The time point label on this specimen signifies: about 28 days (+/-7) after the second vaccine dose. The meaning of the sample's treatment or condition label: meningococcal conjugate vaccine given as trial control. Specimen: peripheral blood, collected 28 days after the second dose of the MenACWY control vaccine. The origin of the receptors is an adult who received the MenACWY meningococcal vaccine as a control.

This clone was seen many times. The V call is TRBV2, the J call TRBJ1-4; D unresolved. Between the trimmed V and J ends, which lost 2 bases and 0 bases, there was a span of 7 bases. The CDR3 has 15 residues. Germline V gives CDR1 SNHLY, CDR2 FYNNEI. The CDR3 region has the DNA TGTGCCAGCAGTGAAAGCCCTGCAACTAATGAAAAACTGTTTTTT. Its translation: CASSESPATNEKLFF.

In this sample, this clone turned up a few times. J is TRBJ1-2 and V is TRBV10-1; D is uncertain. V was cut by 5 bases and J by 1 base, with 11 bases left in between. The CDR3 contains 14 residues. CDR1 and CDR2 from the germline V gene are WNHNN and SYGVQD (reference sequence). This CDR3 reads CASSPSNFNYGYTF. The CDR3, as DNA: TGCGCCAGCAGTCCCTCCAATTTTAACTATGGCTACACCTTC.

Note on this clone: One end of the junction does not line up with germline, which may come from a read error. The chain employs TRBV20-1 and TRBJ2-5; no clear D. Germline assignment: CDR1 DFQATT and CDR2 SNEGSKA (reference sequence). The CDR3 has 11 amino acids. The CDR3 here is CSARFLEAQYF. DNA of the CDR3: TGCAGTGCTAGATTCTTAGAGGCCCAGTACTTC.

CDR3 nucleotides: TGTGCCAGCAGCTTATGGACATCAGCCTCTGGAAACACCATATATTTT. It specifies CASSLWTSASGNTIYF. V is TRBV7-9 and J is TRBJ1-3, with D possibly TRBD1 on 5 matching bases. The CDR3 is made up of 16 amino acids. V was cut by 2 bases and J by 0 bases, with 11 bases left in between. Per germline, CDR1 SEHNR and CDR2 FQNEAQ (reference sequence).

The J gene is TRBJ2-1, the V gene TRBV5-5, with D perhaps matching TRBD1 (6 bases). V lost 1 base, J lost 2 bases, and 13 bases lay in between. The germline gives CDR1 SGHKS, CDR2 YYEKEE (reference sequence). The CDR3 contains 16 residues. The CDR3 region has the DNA TGTGCCAGCAGCTTGTCTTGGCAGGGGACCTACAATGAGCAGTTCTTC. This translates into CASSLSWQGTYNEQFF.

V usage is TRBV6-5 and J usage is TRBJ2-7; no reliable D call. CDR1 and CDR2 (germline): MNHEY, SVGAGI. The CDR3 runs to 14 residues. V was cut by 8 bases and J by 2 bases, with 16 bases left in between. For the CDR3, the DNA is TGTGCCAGCGGAAATAATGCCCGTACCTACGAGCAGTACTTC. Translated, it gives CASGNNARTYEQYF.